The rows below give T cell receptor beta chains drawn from one sample of a study of CD8+CD57+ T cells in acquired aplastic anemia. TCRdb fed the reads into MiXCR, producing one record per CDR3 protein. The table has some 180,000 distinct CDR3 sequences, less than 50% seen once. What was sequenced was sorted CD4+, CD8+, or CD8+CD57+ T cells (not recorded which) from PBMCs. All receptors derive from a human donor with aplastic anemia. Each CDR3 is given with its conserved first and last residue. The D gene is left open where the match is weak. Not every row has a clone size; where given, it reads once, few, many or a size class.

TRBJ2-7	.	TRBV27	.	TGTGCCAGCAGTTTGGCGCGGGGCGGCTACGAGCAGTACTTC	CASSLARGGYEQYF
TRBJ2-3	few	TRBV21-1	.	TGTGCCAGCAGCTCGACCCCCACCCGGGACAGGGGGAACTCAGATACGCAGTATTTT	CASSSTPTRDRGNSDTQYF
TRBJ2-2	.	TRBV9	.	TGTGCCAGCAGCGTAGATGGCACCGGGGAGCTGTTTTTT	CASSVDGTGELFF
TRBJ2-7	.	TRBV7-9	.	TGTGCCAGCAGCTTAGGTCCCGGAACCACCTACGAGCAGTACTTC	CASSLGPGTTYEQYF
TRBJ2-3	.	TRBV15	.	TGTGCCACCAGCCGGAGTCTAGCGACTAGCACAGATACGCAGTATTTT	CATSRSLATSTDTQYF
TRBJ2-3	many	TRBV5-4	.	TGTGCCAGCAGCTCCAGGCCGACAGATACGCAGTATTTT	CASSSRPTDTQYF
TRBJ1-5	.	TRBV2	.	TGCGCCAGCAGTGACGTGGGGTACGGTCAGCCCCAGCATTTT	CASSDVGYGQPQHF
TRBJ2-1	once	TRBV6-1	.	TGTGCCAGCTTCCGAGCGAGCACAGGCGTCAATGAGCAGTTCTTC	CASFRASTGVNEQFF
TRBJ1-1	.	TRBV10-3	.	TGTGCCATCAGTTTGTCCGCAGGGATTAACACTGAAGCTTTCTTT	CAISLSAGINTEAFF
TRBJ1-2	few	TRBV19	.	TGTGCCAGTAGTATTGATTCTGGGTATACTAACTATAGCTACACCTTC	CASSIDSGYTNYSYTF
TRBJ2-2	.	TRBV6-1	.	TGTGCCAGCAGTTACTCAGGACCACGGGGCACCGGGGAGCTGTTTTTT	CASSYSGPRGTGELFF
TRBJ2-7	.	TRBV20-1	TRBD2	TGCAGTGCTATTGCGGGAGGGAGCTCCTACGAGCAGTACTTC	CSAIAGGSSYEQYF
TRBJ2-7	many	TRBV20-1	TRBD2	TGCAGTGCTAGGGGGGGGGGATCCCAGGGCGAGCAGTACTTC	CSARGGGSQGEQYF
TRBJ2-7	.	TRBV10-1	.	TGCGCCAGCAGTAGATCAGGGGCATACTACGAGCAGTACTTC	CASSRSGAYYEQYF
TRBJ1-2	many	TRBV10-2	.	TGCGCCAGCAGTGAGGCACGGGGGCGGGGAGGCTACACCTTC	CASSEARGRGGYTF
TRBJ2-3	many	TRBV12-3/TRBV12-4	.	TGTGCCAGCAGTAAACAGATCACAGATACGCAGTATTTT	CASSKQITDTQYF
TRBJ2-7	.	TRBV19	TRBD2	TGTGCCAGCGCGGTAGCGGGGGTTTTCTACGAGCAGTACTTC	CASAVAGVFYEQYF
TRBJ2-1	.	TRBV5-4	TRBD2	TGTGCCAGCAGCTACCTAGCGGGGGGCTACAATGAGCAGTTCTTC	CASSYLAGGYNEQFF
TRBJ1-4	once	TRBV25-1	.	TGTGCCAGCAGTGAGTCCACGGGACCTCATGAAAAACTGTTTTTT	CASSESTGPHEKLFF
TRBJ1-6	.	TRBV11-2	TRBD1	TGTGCCAGCAGCATCACAGGGGGCCTCTATAATTCACCCCTCCACTTT	CASSITGGLYNSPLHF
TRBJ1-2	many	TRBV5-1	TRBD1	TGCGCCAGCAGCCGGACAGGGAGCACCACTCTCTATGGCTACACCTTC	CASSRTGSTTLYGYTF
TRBJ2-6	few	TRBV15	.	TGTGCCACCACGGGAGCTGGGGCCAACGTCCTGACTTTC	CATTGAGANVLTF
TRBJ2-3	many	TRBV5-5	TRBD2	TGTGCCAGCAGCCGCCGTGGGACTAGCGGATCTAGCACAGATACGCAGTATTTT	CASSRRGTSGSSTDTQYF
TRBJ2-5	.	TRBV10-3	TRBD1	TGTGCCTCCGGGGACAGGGGCCTCGGAGAGACCCAGTACTTC	CASGDRGLGETQYF
TRBJ1-5	.	TRBV10-3	.	TGTGCCATCAGTGCGGTGGGACCCAATCAGCCCCAGCATTTT	CAISAVGPNQPQHF
TRBJ2-7	.	TRBV2	.	TGTGCCAGCAGTGCTAGTTCTACCAGGAGGACCTACGAGCAGTACTTC	CASSASSTRRTYEQYF
TRBJ2-7	.	TRBV2	.	TGTGCCAGCAGTGAAGCGGTTCACGAGCAGTACTTC	CASSEAVHEQYF
TRBJ2-5	few	TRBV27	TRBD1	TGTGCCAGCAATCCTCTTGGGACAGGGGTCCGGGAGACCCAGTACTTC	CASNPLGTGVRETQYF
TRBJ2-5	few	TRBV11-2	TRBD2	TGTGCCAGCAGCCCCCGACGGCGCGGGAGGGCCCCGGAGACCCAGTACTTC	CASSPRRRGRAPETQYF
TRBJ1-6	.	TRBV2	.	TGTGCCAGCAGGGGAAGTGGGGCGGCTTCACCCCTCCACTTT	CASRGSGAASPLHF
TRBJ1-1	.	TRBV12-3/TRBV12-4	TRBD1	TGTGCCAGCAGTTTAAACAGGGGCGTCACTGAAGCTCTCTTT	CASSLNRGVTEALF